Shown below are 32 T cell receptor beta chains from a single sample sequenced in a study of cytomegalovirus exposure and HLA in healthy donors. Both 60 Vbeta primers and 13 Jbeta primers went into the PCR. TCRdb's copy holds only in-frame clones and misses some; the assay was immunoSEQ multiplex PCR. The listing records some 30,000 clones. Sample: PBMCs. Every receptor here comes from a female donor in good health and CMV-seronegative.

The rearrangement uses TRBV18 and TRBJ2-5, with D perhaps matching TRBD1 (5 bases). Germline assignment: CDR1 KGHSH and CDR2 LQKENI. The length of the CDR3 is 14 residues. V lost 4 bases and J 4 bases, leaving 13 bases between the germline ends. The CDR3 DNA sequence: TGTGCCAGCTCACGTGTAGGGGATAGAGAGACCCAGTACTTC. Protein product: CASSRVGDRETQYF. Drawing the rest from reference TRBV18 and TRBJ2-5, the complete variable domain is NAGVMQNPRHLVRRRGQEARLRCSPMKGHSHVYWYRQLPEEGLKFMVYLQKENIIDESGMPKERFSAEFPKEGPSILRIQQVVRGDSAAYFCASSRVGDRETQYFGPGTRLLVL.

J is TRBJ1-2 and V is TRBV7-8; possibly TRBD1 for D (6 bases). The CDR3 loop spans 14 amino acids. Germline lookup yields CDR1 SGHVS and CDR2 FQNEAQ. Trimming left V 1 base short and J 4 bases short, with 10 bases between. In DNA form, the CDR3 reads TGTGCCAGCAGCTTAGTAGGGGGACCCTATGGCTACACCTTC. Protein: CASSLVGGPYGYTF. The full variable domain, rest sourced from reference TRBV7-8 and TRBJ1-2, is GAGVSQSPRYKVAKRGQDVALRCDPISGHVSLFWYQQALGQGPEFLTYFQNEAQLDKSGLPSDRFFAERPEGSVSTLKIQRTQQEDSAVYLCASSLVGGPYGYTFGSGTRLTVV.

The gene calls are TRBV19 and TRBJ2-7, with a possible D match to TRBD1 (5 bases). V was pared by 6 bases and J by 2 bases, with 11 bases between. There are 13 residues in the CDR3. Per germline, CDR1 LNHDA and CDR2 SQIVND (reference sequence). CDR3 sequence: CASRQKGTYEQYF. The CDR3 coding sequence is TGTGCCAGTAGGCAAAAGGGGACCTACGAGCAGTACTTC. Looking up the rest from reference TRBV19 and TRBJ2-7 gives the full variable domain: DGGITQSPKYLFRKEGQNVTLSCEQNLNHDAMYWYRQDPGQGLRLIYYSQIVNDFQKGDIAEGYSVSREKKESFPLTVTSAQKNPTAFYLCASRQKGTYEQYFGPGTRLTVT.

CDR3 residues: CASSSIWTSGANTGELFF. The CDR3 nucleotides are TGTGCCAGCAGCTCCATATGGACTAGCGGGGCGAACACCGGGGAGCTGTTTTTT. The V call is TRBV7-9, the J call TRBJ2-2; 12 bases match TRBD2. Per the germline V gene, CDR1 is SEHNR and CDR2 is FQNEAQ (reference sequence). The CDR3 contains 18 residues. The trim removed 4 bases at V and 0 bases at J, leaving 6 bases unmatched.

The CDR3: CASDHLAGGDNEQFF. CDR3 DNA sequence: TGTGCCAGCGACCACCTAGCGGGGGGGGACAATGAGCAGTTCTTC. The chain has TRBV11-2 and TRBJ2-1; 12 positions match TRBD2. The CDR3 runs to 15 residues. The J segment lost 5 bases and the V segment lost 8 bases, leaving 7 bases of the junction unmatched. Germline lookup yields CDR1 SGHAT and CDR2 FQNNGV.

The V gene is TRBV9, the J gene TRBJ1-1; the D gene is possibly TRBD1 (6 bases). Germline V lookup: CDR1 SGDLS, CDR2 YYNGEE. The ends were cut back, 0 bases at V and 2 bases at J, with 8 bases in the middle. The CDR3 runs to 14 residues. The CDR3 bases are TGTGCCAGCAGCGTAGGGACAGCAAACACTGAAGCTTTCTTT. Encoded protein: CASSVGTANTEAFF.

The rearrangement uses TRBV19 and TRBJ1-3; D is ambiguous. The V and J ends lost 6 bases and 0 bases respectively, with 9 bases between them. In germline, CDR1 is LNHDA, CDR2 SQIVND (reference sequence). CDR3 length: 14 residues. The CDR3 nucleotides are TGTGCCAGTAGCGAGGAGATCTCTGGAAACACCATATATTTT. This sequence encodes CASSEEISGNTIYF. Looking up the rest from reference TRBV19 and TRBJ1-3 gives the full variable domain: DGGITQSPKYLFRKEGQNVTLSCEQNLNHDAMYWYRQDPGQGLRLIYYSQIVNDFQKGDIAEGYSVSREKKESFPLTVTSAQKNPTAFYLCASSEEISGNTIYFGEGSWLTVV.

This chain uses TRBV18 with TRBJ1-3; no clear D. The CDR3 spans 14 residues. Germline loops: CDR1 KGHSH, CDR2 LQKENI. The V end was cut by 3 bases, the J end by 0 bases, with 6 bases between. The CDR3 region is CASSPPISGNTIYF. CDR3 coding DNA: TGTGCCAGCTCACCCCCAATCTCTGGAAACACCATATATTTT.

This rearrangement joins TRBV19 to TRBJ2-1, with D possibly TRBD1 on 7 matching bases. The V gene's germline CDR1 is LNHDA and CDR2 SQIVND (reference sequence). The V gene lost 1 base and the J gene lost 5 bases, with 12 bases spanning the gap. This CDR3 has 15 amino acids. Written as DNA, the CDR3 is TGTGCCAGTAGTATAGGCGGGACAGTCCACAATGAGCAGTTCTTC. This encodes CASSIGGTVHNEQFF.

The gene calls are TRBV10-3 and TRBJ1-5; D gene unclear. With 6 bases removed from V and 4 bases from J, the gap between germline ends came to 13 bases. This CDR3 comprises 14 residues. Looked up from germline, CDR1 is ENHRY and CDR2 is SYGVKD. The CDR3 is CAIRDDGKNQPQHF. CDR3 bases: TGTGCCATCAGGGATGACGGGAAGAATCAGCCCCAGCATTTT.

Remarks on this clone: Mismatch with germline at one junction end may stem from a read error. The chain employs TRBV7-7 and TRBJ2-2; 7 bases match TRBD1. The CDR3 extends over 16 amino acids. Germline V gives CDR1 SSHAT, CDR2 FNYEAQ (reference sequence). CDR3 amino acids: CASSFEGTVNTGELFF. DNA of the CDR3: TGTGCTAGCAGCTTCGAAGGGACAGTGAACACCGGGGAGCTGTTTTTT.

CDR3 coding DNA: TGTGCCAGCTCACCTGAGGGGAGGACTGAAGCTTTCTTT. It yields the protein CASSPEGRTEAFF. The chain employs TRBV18 and TRBJ1-1, with a weak D call TRBD1 (5 bases). The CDR3 sequence is 13 residues long. Germline V gives CDR1 KGHSH, CDR2 LQKENI. Trimming pared 3 bases from V and 5 bases from J, leaving 10 bases between.

The chain employs TRBV15 and TRBJ1-2, with D possibly matching TRBD1 (6 bases). Germline-derived CDR1 and CDR2 are LNHNV and YYDKDF (reference sequence). This CDR3 has 14 residues. With 1 base removed from V and 7 bases from J, the gap between germline ends came to 13 bases. The CDR3 is CATSRGQAGVGYTF. The CDR3 DNA is TGTGCCACCAGCAGAGGACAGGCGGGAGTTGGCTACACCTTC.

The gene calls are TRBV15 and TRBJ1-4; TRBD1 might be the D (6 bases). CDR3 length: 15 residues. The germline gives CDR1 LNHNV, CDR2 YYDKDF (reference sequence). V lost 1 base to trimming and J lost 8 bases, with 14 bases between them. CDR3 loop: CATSRGWGQGEKLFF. The CDR3 coding sequence is TGTGCCACCAGCAGAGGTTGGGGGCAGGGAGAAAAACTGTTTTTT.

The chain recombines TRBV6-1 with TRBJ2-1, with D possibly matching TRBD1 (6 bases). In germline, CDR1 is MNHNS, CDR2 SASEGT. The V end lost 3 bases, the J end lost 0 bases, and 9 bases lay between the germline ends. The CDR3 is made up of 15 amino acids. CDR3 sequence: CASSEARGSYNEQFF. The CDR3 DNA reads TGTGCCAGCAGTGAGGCCAGGGGCTCCTACAATGAGCAGTTCTTC.

V and J are TRBV6-5 and TRBJ2-2; D not certain. The CDR3 loop spans 15 amino acids. The V end lost 0 bases, the J end lost 3 bases, and 8 bases lay between the germline ends. The germline CDR1 and CDR2 sequences are MNHEY and SVGAGI. The CDR3 DNA is TGTGCCAGCAGTTACTCCGATAGTTACACCGGGGAGCTGTTTTTT. It specifies CASSYSDSYTGELFF.

The chain is built from TRBV7-8 and TRBJ2-7; 8 positions agree with TRBD1. CDR3 length equals 15 residues. CDR1 SGHVS and CDR2 FQNEAQ come from the germline V gene. The junction had 4 bases not matched to a gene; V was cut back by 3 bases and J by 0 bases. CDR3 residues: CASSFRQGSSYEQYF. The CDR3 DNA follows: TGTGCCAGCAGCTTTCGACAGGGGTCCTCCTACGAGCAGTACTTC.

The rearrangement uses TRBV19 and TRBJ2-1; 9 bases are shared with TRBD1. The V gene end was trimmed by 3 bases and the J gene end by 8 bases; junction bases not matched to a gene: 8. The CDR3 contains 15 residues. Germline V gene lookup returns CDR1 LNHDA and CDR2 SQIVND (reference sequence). The CDR3 nucleotides read TGTGCCAGTAGTATCGGGACAGGGCGAATGGATGAGCAGTTCTTC. Protein sequence: CASSIGTGRMDEQFF.

This chain connects TRBV4-3 to TRBJ1-2; D is unclear. Trimming left V 0 bases short and J 6 bases short, with 8 bases between. Germline V CDR1 and CDR2: LGHNA, YSLEER. The CDR3 covers 13 residues. The CDR3 reads CASSQDGRDGYTF. CDR3 DNA sequence: TGCGCCAGCAGCCAAGATGGGAGGGATGGCTACACCTTC.

The chain carries TRBV28 and TRBJ2-7; tentatively, D is TRBD1 (6 bases). The CDR3 is made up of 17 amino acids. Germline V lookup: CDR1 MDHEN, CDR2 SYDVKM. Trimming cost V 8 bases and J 0 bases, with 23 bases left between them. The CDR3 DNA follows: TGTGCCAGCCGCTCCCCCCCCGGGACACGAAACTCCTACGAGCAGTACTTC. It codes for CASRSPPGTRNSYEQYF.

The chain couples TRBV19 to TRBJ2-3; 10 nucleotides match TRBD1. Germline V CDR1 and CDR2: LNHDA, SQIVND (reference sequence). Losses at the gene ends were 4 bases for V and 5 bases for J; bases not matched to a gene: 9. The length of the CDR3 is 16 residues. In nucleotides, the CDR3 is TGTGCCAGTAGTACTGGGACAGGGGCGCGACTAGATACGCAGTATTTT. This codes for CASSTGTGARLDTQYF.

This chain connects TRBV11-2 to TRBJ2-5; 9 nucleotides line up with TRBD1. The DNA end favors TRBJ2-7, so the J call may be wrong. The CDR3 extends over 15 amino acids. Germline values: CDR1 SGHAT, CDR2 FQNNGV. The CDR3 nucleotides read TGTGCCAGCAGCTTAGCCGGGACAGGGAAAGACGAGCAGTACTTC. Its protein is CASSLAGTGKDEQYF.

The chain employs TRBV7-6 and TRBJ2-6; 8 nucleotides agree with TRBD1. The CDR3 covers 16 residues. Germline lookup yields CDR1 SGHVS and CDR2 FNYEAQ. The V segment lost 3 bases and the J segment 1 base; nucleotides outside the gene matches: 2. CDR3 bases: TGTGCCAGCAGCTTCCACAGGGGGTCTGGGGCCAACGTCCTGACTTTC. As protein: CASSFHRGSGANVLTF.

The chain employs TRBV14 and TRBJ1-2; D might be TRBD1 (6 bases). The germline gives CDR1 SGHDN, CDR2 FVKESK. This CDR3 spans 14 amino acids. V was clipped by 2 bases and J by 8 bases, with 15 bases between them. The CDR3 sequence is CASSQNLGADGYTF. For the CDR3, the DNA is TGTGCCAGCAGCCAAAATCTGGGGGCAGACGGCTACACCTTC.

The chain uses TRBV10-3 and TRBJ2-7; D perhaps matches TRBD1 (5 bases). With 10 bases removed from V and 1 base from J, the gap between germline ends came to 11 bases. Germline assignment: CDR1 ENHRY and CDR2 SYGVKD. The CDR3 is 12 residues long. CDR3 in DNA: TGTGCCACGGATTCAGGGTCCTACGAGCAGTACTTC. Translating it yields CATDSGSYEQYF.

The V call is TRBV19, the J call TRBJ2-7, with D possibly being TRBD2 (6 bases). CDR1 LNHDA and CDR2 SQIVND come from the germline V gene (reference sequence). The CDR3 length is 15 residues. Between the trimmed V and J ends, which lost 4 bases and 2 bases, there was a span of 15 bases. The CDR3 sequence: CASSNPGGAAYEQYF. DNA for the CDR3: TGTGCCAGTAGTAACCCCGGGGGAGCAGCCTACGAGCAGTACTTC.

The genes are TRBV6-5 and TRBJ1-6; D is possibly TRBD1 (6 bases). Between the trimmed V and J ends, which lost 2 bases and 11 bases, there was a span of 10 bases. CDR3 length: 13 amino acids. CDR1 MNHEY and CDR2 SVGAGI come from the germline V gene. The DNA for the CDR3 is TGTGCCAGCAGTTACGGGGGCGGGCCACCCCTCCACTTT. Its protein product is CASSYGGGPPLHF.

In DNA form, the CDR3 reads TGTGCTAGTGGTTTGATAACCGGGACAGTTCTCCTCCATGGCTACACCTTC. Translating it yields CASGLITGTVLLHGYTF. The V gene is TRBV12-5, the J gene TRBJ1-2, with 7 bases matching TRBD1. This CDR3 comprises 17 residues. Losses at the gene ends were 2 bases for V and 6 bases for J; bases not matched to a gene: 15. Germline lookup yields CDR1 LGHNT and CDR2 FRNRAP.

V and J are TRBV5-1 and TRBJ1-6; D remains unclear. Looked up from germline, CDR1 is SGHRS and CDR2 is YFSETQ. The CDR3 spans 15 residues. Trimming took off 0 bases at V and 9 bases at J, with 13 bases between the two ends. The CDR3 region has the DNA TGCGCCAGCAGCTTGGGCGGGGTCGTAGGTTCACCCCTCCACTTT. Protein: CASSLGGVVGSPLHF.

V usage is TRBV29-1 and J usage is TRBJ2-7; 8 bases agree with TRBD2. The J segment lost 2 bases and the V segment lost 3 bases, leaving 6 bases of the junction unmatched. The germline V gene encodes CDR1 SQVTM and CDR2 ANQGSEA. The CDR3 is 14 residues long. The CDR3 coding sequence is TGCAGCGTTGAGGTAGCGGGGATTCCCTACGAGCAGTACTTC. Its protein product is CSVEVAGIPYEQYF.

In DNA form, the CDR3 reads TGTGCCAGCAGTGAGGGAGCTGAAGAGACCCAGTACTTC. Its translation is CASSEGAEETQYF. V is TRBV6-4 and J is TRBJ2-5; D is possibly TRBD2 (5 bases). Germline CDR1 MRHNA, CDR2 SNTAGT. Trimming took off 3 bases at V and 3 bases at J, with 8 bases between the two ends. This CDR3 is built from 13 residues.

The chain links TRBV10-3 to TRBJ2-5, with 10 bases matching TRBD1. J lost 3 bases, V lost 2 bases, and 9 bases had no gene match. This CDR3 comprises 17 residues. Germline loops: CDR1 ENHRY, CDR2 SYGVKD. CDR3 in amino acids: CAISERTGTGVEETQYF. The CDR3 coding sequence is TGTGCCATCAGTGAGCGTACCGGGACAGGGGTTGAAGAGACCCAGTACTTC.